Listed below are T cell receptor beta chains from one sample, sequenced in a study of cytomegalovirus exposure and HLA in healthy donors. Some clones are missing from TCRdb's copy, which holds only in-frame ones; the method was immunoSEQ multiplex PCR. The sample shows under 200,000 clones, roughly 80% of them seen only once. The sequenced sample was PBMCs. The receptors stem from a woman aged 30 to 39 in good health and CMV-seronegative. Each CDR3 is given with its conserved first and last residue. Each record gives: D gene, clone size, V gene, J gene, CDR3 DNA, CDR3 protein. The D gene is left open where the match is weak. Only some rows state a clone size, as once, few, many or a class for expanded clones.

>TRBD2|once|TRBV28|TRBJ2-3
TGTGCCAGCAGGGGGGCCGGGACTAGTCAGACGCAGTATTTT
CASRGAGTSQTQYF
>TRBD1|-|TRBV28|TRBJ1-2
TGTGCCAGCAGACAAGGGACAGGGGGATCCTATGGCTACACCTTC
CASRQGTGGSYGYTF
>-|-|TRBV7-9|TRBJ2-1
TGTGCTAGCAGCCCCGTTGACAGCTACAATGAGCAGTTCTTC
CASSPVDSYNEQFF
>-|-|TRBV14|TRBJ2-3
TGTGCCAGCAGCCGGCTCGCAGATACGCAGTATTTT
CASSRLADTQYF
>-|-|TRBV15|TRBJ1-4
TGTGCCACCGGAGCAGACGAACTGTTTAATGAAAAACTGTTTTTT
CATGADELFNEKLFF
>TRBD2|-|TRBV6-5|TRBJ2-7
TGTGCCAGCAGCCAACGACTAGCGGGGGAATACGAGCAGTACTTC
CASSQRLAGEYEQYF
>-|-|TRBV6-1|TRBJ1-5
TGTGCCAGCAGTTCGGGGGGAAGTAATCAGCCCCAGCATTTT
CASSSGGSNQPQHF
>-|-|TRBV6-5|TRBJ1-1
TGTGCCAGCAGTAAAAGACAGGCTGGGGACACTGAAGCTTTCTTT
CASSKRQAGDTEAFF
>-|-|TRBV7-2|TRBJ2-1
TGTGCCAGCAGCTTAGTAACGGGGACTTACAATGAGCAGTTCTTC
CASSLVTGTYNEQFF
>-|-|TRBV25-1|TRBJ1-1
TGTGCCAGCAGTGAATGGGAGGGAGCCAACACTGAAGCTTTCTTT
CASSEWEGANTEAFF
>-|few|TRBV5-1|TRBJ1-4
TGCGCCAGCAGCCCCGGACACTGGGGAGGGCTTAATGAAAAACTGTTTTTT
CASSPGHWGGLNEKLFF
>-|-|TRBV5-1|TRBJ1-1
TGCGCCAGCAGGGGGGGCACTGAAGCTTTCTTT
CASRGGTEAFF
>-|few|TRBV5-1|TRBJ1-4
TGCGCCAGCAGCTTGGCAGGGGCAACTAATGAAAAACTGTTTTTT
CASSLAGATNEKLFF
>-|-|TRBV7-7|TRBJ2-5
TGTGCCAGCTCCCAGGCCTCAGGGGGGGAGACCCAGTACTTC
CASSQASGGETQYF
>TRBD2|once|TRBV9|TRBJ2-7
TGTGCCAGCAGCGTAGCCGCTAGCGGGGACTACGAGCAGTACTTC
CASSVAASGDYEQYF
>-|once|TRBV7-6|TRBJ2-3
TGTGCCAGCAGCTTCCTAGCAGGGGGAGGAGATACGCAGTATTTT
CASSFLAGGGDTQYF
>TRBD1|-|TRBV6-5|TRBJ1-5
TGTGCCAGCAGTGACGGACAGGGAGGTCAGCCCCAGCATTTT
CASSDGQGGQPQHF
>-|-|TRBV19|TRBJ1-5
TGTGCCAGTAGTATATCGTCAGCGGGGGAGAATCAGCCCCAGCATTTT
CASSISSAGENQPQHF
>TRBD1|few|TRBV5-4|TRBJ1-1
TGTGCCAGCAGCTTGACAGGGGGATCGAACACTGAAGCTTTCTTT
CASSLTGGSNTEAFF
>-|once|TRBV9|TRBJ2-5
TGTGCCAGCAGCGTAGTTCCCCGGGGGGCCGGGGAGACCCAGTACTTC
CASSVVPRGAGETQYF
>-|-|TRBV13|TRBJ1-3
TGTGCCAGCAGCTTAGGCCGAGGAAGGAGGATCTCTGGAAACACCATATATTTT
CASSLGRGRRISGNTIYF
>-|-|TRBV25-1|TRBJ2-1
TGTGCCAGCAGAAGGGCGGGGTGGAGTTCCTACAATGAGCAGTTCTTC
CASRRAGWSSYNEQFF
>TRBD1|once|TRBV5-4|TRBJ2-5
TGTGCCAGCAGCTTTCGGACAGGGCAAGAGACCCAGTACTTC
CASSFRTGQETQYF
>-|-|TRBV5-1|TRBJ1-2
TGCGCCAGCAGCCCGACACCTACTTCGGGCTACACCTTC
CASSPTPTSGYTF
>-|-|TRBV30|TRBJ1-2
TGTGCCTGGAGCTCCCCTCCCGGGGGATACTATGGCTACACCTTC
CAWSSPPGGYYGYTF
>TRBD1|few|TRBV18|TRBJ2-6
TGTGCCAGCTCACCCCCCGACAGGGTCCCTGGGGCCAACGTCCTGACTTTC
CASSPPDRVPGANVLTF
>-|once|TRBV29-1|TRBJ2-5
TGCAGCGTTGTCCCAGGGCAAGAGACCCAGTACTTC
CSVVPGQETQYF
>TRBD1|-|TRBV19|TRBJ1-1
TGTGCCAGTACAATCCCTCGGACAGGGGGCACTGAAGCTTTCTTT
CASTIPRTGGTEAFF
>-|-|TRBV5-1|TRBJ2-3
TGCGCCAGCAGCTTCACTATTACCCTAGGCACAGATACGCAGTATTTT
CASSFTITLGTDTQYF
>-|-|TRBV5-1|TRBJ2-1
TGCGCCAGCAGCTTGGCCTCGGCAGGGGGGTACAATGAGCAGTTCTTC
CASSLASAGGYNEQFF
>-|-|TRBV7-8|TRBJ2-1
TGTGCCAGCAGCTTAACACCGGGACTCGAGCAGTTCTTC
CASSLTPGLEQFF
>-|few|TRBV18|TRBJ2-1
TGTGCCAGCTCGTCAGGGGCCCGGGGCTCCTACAATGAGCAGTTCTTC
CASSSGARGSYNEQFF
>-|few|TRBV7-3|TRBJ1-5
TGTGCCAGCAGCTTCGGACAGAATCAGCCCCAGCATTTT
CASSFGQNQPQHF
>-|-|TRBV6-6|TRBJ1-1
TGTGCCAGCAGTCCGACAGTCATGAACACTGAAGCTTTCTTT
CASSPTVMNTEAFF
>-|few|TRBV25-1|TRBJ1-1
TGTGCCAGCAGTCCGACAGGCTTCACTGAAGCTTTCTTT
CASSPTGFTEAFF
>TRBD2|-|TRBV29-1|TRBJ2-2
TGCAGCGTTGGGTCTGCGGGGGGTACCACCACCGGGGAGCTGTTTTTT
CSVGSAGGTTTGELFF
>TRBD1|few|TRBV6-1|TRBJ2-7
TGTGCCAGCAGTCCCCCCCGGACAGGGTCCTACGAGCAGTACTTC
CASSPPRTGSYEQYF